These 28 T cell receptor beta chains were all obtained from the same sample, sequenced in a study of blood T cell repertoires in COVID-19. Profiled with immunoSEQ multiplex PCR; TCRdb holds only in-frame clones, not every one. In the table there are about 50,000 clones, around nine tenths of which are singletons. Sequenced sample: peripheral blood. These receptors all come from a man aged 40-55 years with acute or convalescent COVID-19.

This chain joins TRBV6-5 and TRBJ2-1, with D possibly being TRBD2 (6 bases). Germline CDR1 reads MNHEY; CDR2 reads SVGAGI. Trimming cost V 2 bases and J 9 bases, with 14 bases left between them. This CDR3 is 14 amino acids long. DNA of the CDR3: TGTGCCAGCAGTTACCGTCGGGACTCCTTTGAGCAGTTCTTC. Amino acids: CASSYRRDSFEQFF.

A remark on this clone: Relative to the germline gene, one junction end is altered; a read error may explain this. The chain recombines TRBV18 with TRBJ2-7, with TRBD1 matching 7 bases. The CDR3 runs to 14 residues. CDR1 is KGHSH and CDR2 is LQKENI in the germline V gene. The CDR3 nucleotides are TGTGCCAGCTCGCCACAGGGGAATATCTACGAGCAGTACTTC. The encoded protein is CASSPQGNIYEQYF.

The V gene is TRBV3-1 (or the pseudogene TRBV3-2), the J gene TRBJ1-2; perhaps TRBD1 as D (6 bases). Germline V gene lookup returns CDR1 LGHDT and CDR2 YNNKEL (reference sequence). The CDR3 has 13 amino acids. Trimming cost V 4 bases and J 4 bases, with 10 bases left between them. The CDR3 DNA is TGTGCCAGCAGCCCTGGACAGATCTATGGCTACACCTTC. The encoded protein is CASSPGQIYGYTF.

The V and J genes are TRBV11-3 and TRBJ1-2; TRBD1 matches 9 bases. CDR1 SGHNT and CDR2 YENEEA come from the germline V gene. V trimming: 7 bases; J trimming: 0 bases; junction bases outside the gene matches: 3. The CDR3 loop spans 14 amino acids. CDR3 coding DNA: TGTGCCAGCACCCGGACAGGGGCTAACTATGGCTACACCTTC. Translating gives CASTRTGANYGYTF.

V gene TRBV19 combines with J gene TRBJ1-2, with D possibly matching TRBD1 (6 bases). The V gene's germline CDR1 is LNHDA and CDR2 SQIVND (reference sequence). Trimming removed 6 bases at V and 5 bases at J, with 10 bases between. There are 12 residues in the CDR3. The CDR3 sequence is CASSKTGYGYTF. The CDR3 DNA reads TGTGCCAGTAGCAAGACAGGTTATGGCTACACCTTC.

The chain combines TRBV6-5 with TRBJ2-1; 8 positions agree with TRBD2. Trimming at V came to 0 bases and at J to 8 bases, leaving 6 bases not matched to a gene. This CDR3 is built from 15 residues. Germline-derived CDR1 and CDR2 are MNHEY and SVGAGI. The CDR3 region is CASSYSREGRYEQFF. CDR3 coding DNA: TGTGCCAGCAGTTACTCCCGGGAGGGGCGGTATGAGCAGTTCTTC.

The V call is TRBV30, the J call TRBJ1-5; 8 nucleotides align to TRBD1. Trimming cost V 5 bases and J 0 bases; bases outside gene matches: 0. Germline CDR1 GTSNPN, CDR2 SVGIG (reference sequence). CDR3 length: 13 amino acids. The CDR3 DNA sequence: TGTGCCTGGGACAGGGGTAGCAATCAGCCCCAGCATTTT. This encodes CAWDRGSNQPQHF.

The chain is built from TRBV10-3 and TRBJ2-3; no clear D. The V and J ends lost 2 bases and 2 bases respectively, with 8 bases between them. The CDR3 consists of 14 residues. CDR1 ENHRY and CDR2 SYGVKD come from the germline V gene. CDR3 bases: TGTGCCATCAGTGAGGAACTAAACACAGATACGCAGTATTTT. Its protein is CAISEELNTDTQYF.

The rearrangement links TRBV7-8 to TRBJ2-3; 7 bases line up with TRBD2. Trimming cost V 5 bases and J 8 bases; bases outside gene matches: 10. The CDR3 sequence is 14 residues long. The germline gives CDR1 SGHVS, CDR2 FQNEAQ. CDR3: CASSPAGGSGTQYF. DNA for the CDR3: TGTGCCAGCAGCCCAGCCGGGGGGTCTGGTACGCAGTATTTT.

This clone was observed a single time. V and J are TRBV19 and TRBJ2-1, with 9 bases lining up with TRBD1. V was pared by 3 bases and J by 6 bases, with 6 bases of the junction left unmatched. This CDR3 has 15 residues. Germline values: CDR1 LNHDA, CDR2 SQIVND (reference sequence). The CDR3 region has the DNA TGTGCCAGTAGTATCCCGGGACAGGGTTTCAATGAGCAGTTCTTC. Amino acid sequence: CASSIPGQGFNEQFF.

J is TRBJ1-1 and V is TRBV4-2, with a weak D call TRBD1 (5 bases). With 3 bases removed from V and 6 bases from J, the gap between germline ends came to 26 bases. CDR3 size: 18 residues. Germline V gives CDR1 LGHNA, CDR2 YNFKEQ. In nucleotides, the CDR3 is TGTGCCAGCAGCCACACCTTAGGGGCCACAGCCGAACGGGCTGAAGCTTTCTTT. It codes for CASSHTLGATAERAEAFF.

The CDR3 DNA reads TGCGCCAGCAGTGGGTCTAGCGGGAGGGTCTCCTACAATGAGCAGTTCTTC. It encodes CASSGSSGRVSYNEQFF. The V call is TRBV10-2, the J call TRBJ2-1; the match to TRBD2 covers 12 bases. The J segment lost 0 bases and the V segment lost 4 bases, leaving 4 bases of the junction unmatched. The CDR3 is made up of 17 amino acids. Looked up from germline, CDR1 is WSHSY and CDR2 is SAAADI.

The V call is TRBV2, the J call TRBJ1-2, with D perhaps matching TRBD1 (5 bases). The CDR3 runs to 14 residues. Per the germline V gene, CDR1 is SNHLY and CDR2 is FYNNEI. Trimming pared 7 bases from V and 8 bases from J, leaving 20 bases between. CDR3 nucleotides: TGTGCCAGCACTTCTCGGTCCAACCCAGGGGGCTACACCTTC. It is translated as CASTSRSNPGGYTF.

J is TRBJ2-6 and V is TRBV18; D is unclear. CDR1 and CDR2 (germline): KGHSH, LQKENI. CDR3 length equals 12 residues. V gave up 0 bases and J gave up 15 bases, with 9 bases separating them. CDR3 nucleotides: TGTGCCAGCTCACCACCCATGGCCGACCTGACTTTC. Residues: CASSPPMADLTF.

This rearrangement joins TRBV10-1 to TRBJ2-3; D unclear. V was shortened by 3 bases and J by 2 bases, with 3 bases between the two germline ends. CDR3 length equals 12 residues. Germline CDR1 reads WNHNN; CDR2 reads SYGVQD (reference sequence). CDR3 coding DNA: TGCGCCAGCAGTGACTACACAGATACGCAGTATTTT. Protein sequence: CASSDYTDTQYF.

This clone occurred once. CDR3: CAWNVRVGIGLNTEAFF. CDR3 sequence (DNA): TGTGCCTGGAACGTGAGGGTAGGGATTGGGCTGAACACTGAAGCTTTCTTT. The rearrangement links TRBV30 to TRBJ1-1; D not certain. The germline V gene encodes CDR1 GTSNPN and CDR2 SVGIG (reference sequence). The CDR3 has 17 residues. Trimming took 4 bases from V and 0 from J, leaving 21 bases between them.

The V and J genes are TRBV5-4 and TRBJ2-7; weak D call: TRBD2 (6 bases). Trimming took 0 bases from V and 0 from J, leaving 10 bases between them. There are 15 residues in the CDR3. Germline lookup yields CDR1 SGHNT and CDR2 YYREEE (reference sequence). The CDR3 DNA is TGTGCCAGCAGCTTGGCTGCGGGAAGCTCCTACGAGCAGTACTTC. Protein sequence: CASSLAAGSSYEQYF.

This chain connects TRBV19 to TRBJ2-1; 13 bases match TRBD2. Germline CDR1 reads LNHDA; CDR2 reads SQIVND (reference sequence). V dropped 5 bases and J dropped 7; count of bases not matched to a gene: 11. The CDR3 is 17 amino acids. CDR3 amino acids: CASSPRTSGSSRNEQFF. CDR3 nucleotide sequence: TGTGCCAGTAGTCCTCGGACTAGCGGGAGTTCTCGGAATGAGCAGTTCTTC.

The J gene is TRBJ2-7, the V gene TRBV1; the table's D gene call, TRBD2, was not cross checked with the DNA. TRBV1 is a pseudogene locus. The CDR3 loop spans 15 amino acids. This chain's CDR3 is CTSSQKTEGLGEQYF. As DNA, the CDR3 is TGCACCAGCAGCCAAAAGACTGAGGGACTGGGAGAGCAGTACTTC.

The rearrangement links TRBV6-1 to TRBJ2-3, with no clear D. The CDR3 covers 16 residues. Trimming left V 2 bases short and J 1 base short, with 13 bases between. The germline CDR1 and CDR2 sequences are MNHNS and SASEGT. CDR3 region: CASSEPGGQGTDTQYF. The CDR3 region has the DNA TGTGCCAGCAGTGAACCCGGTGGGCAGGGCACAGATACGCAGTATTTT.

V gene TRBV18 combines with J gene TRBJ2-1; TRBD1 aligns across 7 bases. Unmatched junction bases numbered 9, after V lost 3 bases and J lost 7 bases. The CDR3 covers 15 residues. The germline V gene encodes CDR1 KGHSH and CDR2 LQKENI. CDR3 DNA: TGTGCCAGCTCACCCTTCACAGGGGATCAAAATGAGCAGTTCTTC. Translating it yields CASSPFTGDQNEQFF. Full variable domain (outside the CDR3, taken from reference TRBV18 and TRBJ2-1): NAGVMQNPRHLVRRRGQEARLRCSPMKGHSHVYWYRQLPEEGLKFMVYLQKENIIDESGMPKERFSAEFPKEGPSILRIQQVVRGDSAAYFCASSPFTGDQNEQFFGPGTRLTVL.

The chain has TRBV6-5 and TRBJ1-1; D remains ambiguous. CDR1 is MNHEY and CDR2 is SVGAGI in the germline V gene. V lost 0 bases and J lost 6, with 11 bases in between. This CDR3 contains 14 residues. The CDR3 loop is CASSYSDLGAEAFF. The CDR3 DNA is TGTGCCAGCAGTTACTCTGACCTCGGGGCTGAAGCTTTCTTT.

The chain combines TRBV2 with TRBJ1-5, with TRBD1 matching over 9 bases. The CDR3 totals 15 residues. V was clipped by 3 bases and J by 4 bases; unmatched bases: 4. In germline, CDR1 is SNHLY, CDR2 FYNNEI. The CDR3: CASSESGQGNQPQHF. The CDR3 nucleotides read TGTGCCAGCAGTGAGTCGGGACAGGGTAATCAGCCCCAGCATTTT.

The V gene is TRBV9, the J gene TRBJ1-1; the D gene is possibly TRBD1 (6 bases). Germline V gene data show CDR1 as SGDLS and CDR2 as YYNGEE. The CDR3 spans 13 residues. Trimming pared 4 bases from V and 7 bases from J, leaving 14 bases between. The CDR3: CASSSGRGSEAFF. The CDR3 nucleotides read TGTGCCAGCAGCAGTGGGAGGGGGAGTGAAGCTTTCTTT.

V usage is TRBV30 and J usage is TRBJ2-4; a weak D match, TRBD2 (5 bases). Germline V gene sequence: CDR1 GTSNPN, CDR2 SVGIG (reference sequence). The CDR3 runs 15 residues. Trimming shortened V by 4 bases and J by 3 bases, and 16 bases separated the two germline ends. CDR3 in amino acids: CAWTTRAVSKNIQYF. The CDR3 nucleotides are TGTGCCTGGACGACGAGGGCCGTCAGCAAAAACATTCAGTACTTC.

The gene calls are TRBV9 and TRBJ2-2, with 14 bases that match TRBD2. V lost 4 bases, J lost 6 bases, and 14 bases stayed unmatched. Germline assignment: CDR1 SGDLS and CDR2 YYNGEE. CDR3 length: 19 amino acids. The CDR3 DNA reads as TGTGCCAGCAGCTTCAAAGGACTAGCGGGAGGCGTGAGGTCCGGGGAGCTGTTTTTT. Its protein is CASSFKGLAGGVRSGELFF.

The chain combines TRBV5-1 with TRBJ1-1, with TRBD1 identical over 7 bases. This CDR3 has 15 residues. V shed 0 bases and J 0 bases; nucleotides not matched to a gene: 2. CDR1 and CDR2 from the germline V gene are SGHRS and YFSETQ. DNA for the CDR3: TGCGCCAGCAGCTTGGTACAGGGGATGAACACTGAAGCTTTCTTT. Encoded protein: CASSLVQGMNTEAFF.

V usage is TRBV15 and J usage is TRBJ2-7; 10 nucleotides line up with TRBD1. Germline V lookup: CDR1 LNHNV, CDR2 YYDKDF (reference sequence). The CDR3 has 15 residues. Trimming cost V 1 base and J 3 bases; bases outside gene matches: 3. In DNA form, the CDR3 reads TGTGCCACCAGCAGAGGTCGGGACAGGGGCTACGAGCAGTACTTC. Encoded protein: CATSRGRDRGYEQYF.